This TCR beta chain was profiled in a study of T cell responses to AZD1222 COVID-19 vaccine. Background on the study: Pooled samples include second doses given at about 4 or 12 weeks. Study-wide results and limits: Spike was spanned by vaccine-associated CD4 TCRs, which were dominant at 160-218 and 743-854.

Sequencing was performed with immunoSEQ multiplex PCR; in TCRdb, only in-frame clones are kept and a portion is missing. The sample carries 100,000 to 150,000 clones, around 90% recorded once. Remarks on this clone: Antigen unknown.

The CDR3 spans 13 residues. The V and J ends lost 4 bases and 10 bases respectively, with 14 bases between them. Germline CDR1 reads LNHDA; CDR2 reads SQIVND (reference sequence). The source material was peripheral blood, sampled on day 0 of AZD1222 vaccination. The TCR was taken from an adult in good health. The chain has TRBV19 and TRBJ2-1, with D unresolved. CDR3 bases: TGTGCCAGTAGTAAGTTTCCCTCTGGGGAGCAGTTCTTC. It yields the protein CASSKFPSGEQFF.